These T cell receptor beta chains were read from a single sample in a study of OX40 agonist ivuxolimab in advanced cancers. This table comes from immunoSEQ multiplex PCR, and its TCRdb copy is limited to in-frame clones, with some not included. The sample lists tens of thousands of clones, more than 80% occurring once. This specimen was CD4+ or CD8+ T cells sorted from blood, taken in a trial of the OX40 agonist ivuxolimab. All receptors derive from an adult with an advanced solid tumor such as melanoma, head and neck, liver or kidney cancer. The CDR3 runs from the conserved cysteine through the conserved F or W. The order of the fields is V gene, D gene, J gene, clone size, CDR3 protein, CDR3 DNA. A D gene is named only where the DNA matches it firmly. Some rows mark clone size as missing; the rest say once, few, many or name a class of expanded clone.

TRBV11-2	NA	TRBJ2-1	NA	CASSLGTVRSSNEQFF	TGTGCCAGCAGCTTAGGGACGGTACGTAGCTCTAATGAGCAGTTCTTC
TRBV25-1	NA	TRBJ2-1	NA	CASSEAGGERLQFF	TGTGCCAGCAGTGAAGCAGGAGGGGAGCGGTTGCAGTTCTTC
TRBV27	NA	TRBJ1-1	NA	CASRVGGLNTEAFF	TGTGCCAGCAGGGTGGGGGGTTTGAACACTGAAGCTTTCTTT
TRBV5-1	TRBD1	TRBJ2-5	NA	CASSVGQGKETQYF	TGCGCCAGCAGCGTAGGACAGGGGAAAGAGACCCAGTACTTC
TRBV28	TRBD1	TRBJ1-2	NA	CASRTTGIGYTF	TGTGCCAGCAGGACGACAGGGATCGGCTACACCTTC
TRBV6-1	TRBD2	TRBJ2-3	NA	CASRPGLAGTDTQYF	TGTGCCAGCCGGCCCGGGCTAGCGGGCACAGATACGCAGTATTTT
TRBV27	TRBD2	TRBJ2-3	NA	CAPRRPAGGGTDTQYF	TGTGCCCCCCGGCGTCCGGCGGGGGGGGGCACAGATACGCAGTATTTT
TRBV30	NA	TRBJ1-5	NA	CACGQRADQPQHF	TGTGCCTGCGGACAGAGGGCGGATCAGCCCCAGCATTTT
TRBV7-8	TRBD1	TRBJ2-7	NA	CASSLQGELGEQYF	TGTGCCAGCAGCTTGCAGGGGGAATTGGGCGAGCAGTACTTC
TRBV5-1	NA	TRBJ1-2	NA	CASRKGTNYGYTF	TGCGCCAGCAGGAAGGGGACCAACTATGGCTACACCTTC
TRBV4-1	NA	TRBJ1-4	few	CASSQRGAGDEKLFF	TGCGCCAGCAGCCAAAGAGGGGCTGGAGACGAAAAACTGTTTTTT
TRBV5-6	NA	TRBJ2-7	NA	CASSLQVSYEQYF	TGTGCCAGCAGCTTGCAGGTCTCCTACGAGCAGTACTTC
TRBV11-2	TRBD1	TRBJ2-1	few	CASSPGQWWDHEQFF	TGTGCCAGCAGCCCGGGACAGTGGTGGGACCATGAGCAGTTCTTC
TRBV7-3	TRBD1	TRBJ1-3	NA	CASSQGAGNTIYF	TGTGCCAGCAGCCAGGGGGCAGGAAACACCATATATTTT
TRBV9	NA	TRBJ2-7	NA	CASSPQVHSYEQYF	TGTGCCAGCAGCCCGCAGGTGCACTCCTACGAGCAGTACTTC
TRBV6-6	NA	TRBJ1-1	NA	CATNREGNTEAFF	TGTGCCACAAACAGGGAGGGGAACACTGAAGCTTTCTTT
TRBV6-1	NA	TRBJ1-2	few	CASSERGSRYTF	TGTGCCAGCAGTGAAAGGGGCAGCCGCTACACCTTC
TRBV19	NA	TRBJ1-4	NA	CASSMSGTGGEKLFF	TGTGCCAGTAGTATGTCGGGCACCGGAGGTGAAAAACTGTTTTTT
TRBV5-1	TRBD2	TRBJ2-1	NA	CASRRSGSESWFNEQFF	TGCGCCAGCAGGCGAAGCGGGAGTGAGTCCTGGTTCAATGAGCAGTTCTTC
TRBV28	TRBD1	TRBJ2-3	NA	CASSLRDRVTDTQYF	TGTGCCAGCAGTTTACGGGACAGGGTAACAGATACGCAGTATTTT
TRBV12-5	TRBD1	TRBJ2-7	NA	CASGLGTGPYEQYF	TGTGCTAGTGGTTTGGGGACAGGGCCCTACGAGCAGTACTTC
TRBV28	TRBD1	TRBJ1-1	NA	CASSRGTGASRGFF	TGTGCCAGCAGTAGAGGAACAGGGGCCTCGAGGGGTTTCTTT
TRBV5-1	NA	TRBJ1-4	few	CASSVGVMEKLFF	TGCGCCAGCAGCGTGGGGGTCATGGAAAAACTGTTTTTT
TRBV6-6	NA	TRBJ1-1	NA	CASSSTRGALTEAFF	TGTGCCAGCAGCTCAACCCGGGGGGCTTTAACTGAAGCTTTCTTT
TRBV5-1	NA	TRBJ2-7	NA	CASSLGQGRGYEQYF	TGCGCCAGCAGCTTGGGGCAGGGTAGGGGCTACGAGCAGTACTTC
TRBV5-8	NA	TRBJ2-7	NA	CASSLVSYEQYF	TGTGCCAGCAGCTTGGTCTCCTACGAGCAGTACTTC
TRBV10-3	NA	TRBJ1-4	NA	CAISGGAGALNEKLFF	TGTGCCATCAGTGGGGGGGCTGGGGCCCTCAATGAAAAACTGTTTTTT
TRBV5-4	NA	TRBJ1-2	NA	CASSPPRGDYGYTF	TGTGCCAGCAGCCCCCCTCGGGGGGACTATGGCTACACCTTC
TRBV6-1	NA	TRBJ2-7	NA	CASSEVVGPSPYEQYF	TGTGCCAGCAGTGAAGTGGTGGGCCCTTCCCCCTACGAGCAGTACTTC
TRBV27	NA	TRBJ2-5	NA	CASSLFVEYQETQYF	TGTGCCAGCAGTTTATTTGTGGAATACCAAGAGACCCAGTACTTC
TRBV30	NA	TRBJ1-2	NA	CAWSPVQSYTF	TGTGCCTGGAGCCCGGTCCAGAGCTACACCTTC
TRBV2	NA	TRBJ2-1	NA	CASRYVESDNEQFF	TGTGCCAGCAGGTACGTCGAATCCGACAATGAGCAGTTCTTC
TRBV7-9	TRBD1	TRBJ1-3	NA	CASSDRVGTSGNTIYF	TGTGCCAGCAGCGACAGGGTGGGGACCTCTGGAAACACCATATATTTT
TRBV5-1	NA	TRBJ1-4	NA	CASSLEGGPNGKLFF	TGCGCCAGCAGCTTGGAGGGGGGTCCAAACGGAAAACTGTTTTTT
TRBV6-5	NA	TRBJ1-2	NA	CASSYTPGQPYGYTF	TGTGCCAGCAGTTATACCCCCGGCCAGCCCTATGGCTACACCTTC
TRBV10-1	TRBD1	TRBJ2-1	NA	CASGTGGSYNEQFF	TGCGCCAGCGGGACAGGGGGCTCCTACAATGAGCAGTTCTTC
TRBV7-9	TRBD2	TRBJ2-1	NA	CASSPQREVLTPTYNEQFF	TGTGCCAGCAGCCCCCAGCGGGAGGTCCTAACACCGACGTACAATGAGCAGTTCTTC
TRBV10-3	TRBD1	TRBJ1-1	NA	CAISGQGGNTEAFF	TGTGCCATCAGTGGACAGGGAGGGAACACTGAAGCTTTCTTT
TRBV11-2	TRBD1	TRBJ2-1	once	CASSPTRTGTYNEQFF	TGTGCCAGCAGCCCTACGCGGACAGGAACCTACAATGAGCAGTTCTTC